This TCR beta chain was recorded in a study of cytomegalovirus exposure and HLA in healthy donors. Findings and limits, study-wide: Upon later analysis, HLA-associated TCR beta chains proved more clonally expanded than other, equally common chains.

Germline CDR1 and CDR2: MNHNS and SASEGT. J was trimmed by 5 bases and V by 6 bases; bases with no gene match: 8. The CDR3 is made up of 15 amino acids. PCR primers comprised 60 Vbeta and 13 Jbeta primers. Assay: immunoSEQ multiplex PCR; the TCRdb copy retains only in-frame clones and omits some. The data contain roughly 140,000 clones, roughly 85% of them singletons. To note about this clone: Its cognate antigen is unknown.

The sample was PBMCs. The origin of this receptor is a male donor in good health and CMV-seronegative. The chain joins TRBV6-1 to TRBJ2-1, with TRBD2 matching 9 bases. The CDR3 DNA sequence: TGTGCCAGCAGCCAGACTAGCGGATCCAACAATGAGCAGTTCTTC. Amino acids: CASSQTSGSNNEQFF.